These 29 T cell receptor beta chains originate from one sample sequenced in a study of T cells in Graves' hyperthyroidism and ophthalmopathy. What was amplified from RNA transcripts were TCR beta CDR3 regions. The TCR CDR3 was amplified in a first-round RT-PCR using the HTBI primer set. TCRdb reprocessed the multiplex PCR reads with MiXCR, giving one entry per CDR3 protein. This sample has around 520,000 distinct CDR3 sequences, with approximately 15% found just once. Sequencing input: blood. The receptor source for this set is a woman aged 18-29 years with Graves' hyperthyroidism.

This clonotype was recorded many times. The genes are TRBV20-1 and TRBJ1-4; D is ambiguous. Germline V gives CDR1 DFQATT, CDR2 SNEGSKA (reference sequence). This CDR3 region has 13 residues. Trimming took 2 bases from V and 0 from J, leaving 4 bases between them. The CDR3: CSARRATNEKLFF. Written as DNA, the CDR3 is TGCAGTGCTAGACGGGCAACTAATGAAAAACTGTTTTTT.

This clonotype was detected ten times or more. The chain carries TRBV9 and TRBJ2-1, with TRBD2 matching over 9 bases. Germline assignment: CDR1 SGDLS and CDR2 YYNGEE. This CDR3 is built from 19 residues. V shed 3 bases, J shed 4 bases, and the junction held 17 bases outside the gene matches. CDR3 sequence: CASSDRGLQGLALYNEQFF. CDR3 nucleotide sequence: TGTGCCAGCAGCGACAGAGGCCTTCAAGGACTAGCGCTTTACAATGAGCAGTTCTTC.

This clonotype was detected ten times or more. The genes are TRBV11-1 and TRBJ2-5; D is unresolved. The V gene lost 5 bases and the J gene lost 1 base, with 14 bases spanning the gap. CDR1 is SGHAT and CDR2 is FQDESV in the germline V gene (reference sequence). The CDR3 is 15 residues long. The CDR3 loop reads CASSLGPGFQETQYF. As DNA, the CDR3 is TGTGCCAGCAGCCTAGGGCCCGGCTTCCAAGAGACCCAGTACTTC.

This clonotype was detected ten times or more. The V and J genes are TRBV12-3 or TRBV12-4 and TRBJ2-3; 9 bases match TRBD2. CDR3 length equals 16 residues. V was clipped by 7 bases and J by 3 bases; unmatched bases: 11. The CDR3 region is CASILGGGRATDTQYF. In DNA, the CDR3 is TGTGCCAGCATTCTGGGGGGCGGGAGGGCAACAGATACGCAGTATTTT.

This clonotype occurred many times. V is TRBV6-5 and J is TRBJ2-4; 11 positions agree with TRBD2. This CDR3 has 16 amino acids. From germline, CDR1 is MNHEY and CDR2 SVGAGI. V lost 2 bases to trimming and J lost 3 bases; unmatched junction nucleotides: 3. CDR3 residues: CASSYRGLADKNIQYF. Here the CDR3 DNA reads TGTGCCAGCAGTTACAGGGGACTAGCGGACAAAAACATTCAGTACTTC.

This clonotype was seen many times. The chain links TRBV6-1 to TRBJ1-2; weak D call: TRBD1 (6 bases). This CDR3 is built from 12 residues. The V gene's germline CDR1 is MNHNS and CDR2 SASEGT. V was clipped by 8 bases and J by 7 bases, with 14 bases between them. The CDR3 sequence is CASVTGTGGYTF. In nucleotides, the CDR3 is TGTGCCAGCGTAACAGGGACTGGTGGCTACACCTTC.

Only a few counts were recorded for this clonotype. V gene TRBV29-1 combines with J gene TRBJ1-1; 7 nucleotides agree with TRBD1. Germline assignment: CDR1 SQVTM and CDR2 ANQGSEA. The CDR3 loop spans 13 amino acids. V shed 7 bases, J shed 8 bases, and the junction held 13 bases outside the gene matches. As DNA, the CDR3 is TGCAGCGGACAGGGCCCCGTGTTTCCGGAAGCTTTCTTT. Protein: CSGQGPVFPEAFF.

Ten or more counts support this clonotype. The V gene is TRBV14, the J gene TRBJ2-4; TRBD1 agrees at 8 bases. The germline gives CDR1 SGHDN, CDR2 FVKESK. The CDR3 length is 14 residues. V shed 4 bases, J shed 4 bases, and the junction held 3 bases outside the gene matches. Here the CDR3 reads CASSRTGLKNIQYF. CDR3 nucleotides: TGTGCCAGCAGCCGGACAGGGCTTAAAAACATTCAGTACTTC.

The CDR3 nucleotides read TGTGCCAGCAGTGACACAAAAATCCGGGACATTGAGTTCTTC. It translates to CASSDTKIRDIEFF. The gene calls are TRBV6-1 and TRBJ2-1; possibly TRBD1 for D (6 bases). The CDR3 is 14 residues long. The germline V and J ends were trimmed by 3 bases and 14 bases, with 20 bases remaining between them. Per the germline V gene, CDR1 is MNHNS and CDR2 is SASEGT.

This clonotype was counted at least ten times. The rearrangement links TRBV4-1 to TRBJ2-5, with D possibly matching TRBD1 (5 bases). This CDR3 is built from 14 residues. The V end was cut by 0 bases, the J end by 5 bases, with 10 bases between. Germline loops: CDR1 MGHRA, CDR2 YSYEKL. The CDR3 DNA sequence: TGCGCCAGCAGCCAAGATCAGGGTGGGGAGACCCAGTACTTC. This codes for CASSQDQGGETQYF.

This clonotype came up many times. This sequence joins TRBV12-3 or TRBV12-4 and TRBJ2-5; 12 nucleotides align to TRBD2. The CDR3 totals 14 residues. With 6 bases clipped from V and 5 bases from J, the junction kept 4 bases outside the gene matches. The CDR3 protein is CASRSLAGGETQYF. CDR3 in DNA: TGTGCCAGCAGATCCCTAGCGGGAGGGGAGACCCAGTACTTC.

This chain connects TRBV19 to TRBJ2-5; tentative D call: TRBD1 (7 bases). The CDR3 spans 14 residues. The V gene's germline CDR1 is LNHDA and CDR2 SQIVND (reference sequence). Between the trimmed V and J ends, which lost 9 bases and 4 bases, there was a span of 18 bases. Here the CDR3 reads CASLGAGGGETQYF. The CDR3, as DNA: TGTGCCAGCCTGGGGGCAGGGGGAGGAGAGACCCAGTACTTC.

V is TRBV20-1 and J is TRBJ1-2, with 11 bases fitting TRBD1. The CDR3 has 17 residues. The germline V gene encodes CDR1 DFQATT and CDR2 SNEGSKA (reference sequence). The trim removed 5 bases at V and 3 bases at J, leaving 14 bases unmatched. The CDR3 nucleotides are TGCAGTGCTCGAAACCGGGACAGGGGGGGGGCTCACTATGGCTACACCTTC. Its translation is CSARNRDRGGAHYGYTF.

The sample holds many counts of this clonotype. V usage is TRBV6-5 and J usage is TRBJ2-1; 7 bases line up with TRBD1. The CDR3 is made up of 14 amino acids. Germline V gene data show CDR1 as MNHEY and CDR2 as SVGAGI. V was pared by 2 bases and J by 10 bases, with 8 bases of the junction left unmatched. The CDR3 nucleotides read TGTGCCAGCAGTTACCGGGACAGAGTTTCGGAGCAGTTCTTC. This sequence encodes CASSYRDRVSEQFF.

The V call is TRBV5-5, the J call TRBJ1-6; D might be TRBD1 (5 bases). The CDR3 runs 13 residues. Trimming cost V 0 bases and J 10 bases, with 8 bases left between them. CDR1 is SGHKS, CDR2 YYEKEE, per germline (reference sequence). The CDR3 loop is CASSLERGSPLHF. DNA of the CDR3: TGTGCCAGCAGCTTGGAGAGGGGCTCACCCCTCCACTTT.

This clonotype was recorded many times. The chain carries TRBV19 and TRBJ1-4, with D possibly being TRBD1 (5 bases). This CDR3 is built from 14 residues. Germline V gives CDR1 LNHDA, CDR2 SQIVND (reference sequence). V dropped 6 bases and J dropped 0 bases, with 8 bases sitting between them. CDR3 amino acids: CASRGTATNEKLFF. The CDR3 DNA is TGTGCCAGTAGGGGGACGGCAACTAATGAAAAACTGTTTTTT.

The chain joins TRBV19 to TRBJ1-1; no firm D call. Trimming took off 2 bases at V and 1 base at J, with 11 bases between the two ends. The CDR3 has 15 amino acids. CDR1 is LNHDA, CDR2 SQIVND, per germline (reference sequence). The CDR3: CASSITPFRNTEAFF. Written as DNA, the CDR3 is TGTGCCAGTAGTATAACACCGTTTCGGAACACTGAAGCTTTCTTT.

The rearrangement links TRBV6-2 or TRBV6-3 to TRBJ1-4; TRBD1 matches at 8 bases. This CDR3 is 17 amino acids long. The germline gives CDR1 MNHEY, CDR2 SVGEGT. V trimming: 4 bases; J trimming: 6 bases; junction bases outside the gene matches: 13. The CDR3 region is CASSFPRRQGADEKLFF. CDR3 sequence (DNA): TGTGCCAGCAGTTTCCCCCGTCGGCAGGGGGCGGATGAAAAACTGTTTTTT.

This clonotype was seen a handful of times. J is TRBJ2-1 and V is TRBV30, with 7 bases lining up with TRBD2. In germline, CDR1 is GTSNPN, CDR2 SVGIG (reference sequence). Trimming at V came to 1 base and at J to 3 bases, leaving 15 bases not matched to a gene. This CDR3 is built from 18 residues. The CDR3 coding sequence is TGTGCCTGGAGTGCCCCGACTACTAGCGAGGGTCTCTACAATGAGCAGTTCTTC. As protein: CAWSAPTTSEGLYNEQFF.

The chain combines TRBV15 with TRBJ2-7; TRBD2 is a possible D gene (5 bases). V shed 1 base and J shed 4 bases, with 8 bases lying between them. Germline loops: CDR1 LNHNV, CDR2 YYDKDF (reference sequence). This CDR3 is built from 13 residues. CDR3 DNA sequence: TGTGCCACCAGCAGAGGCAGCGGTTACGAGCAGTACTTC. Amino acids: CATSRGSGYEQYF.

The rearrangement uses TRBV9 and TRBJ1-2, with a possible D match to TRBD1 (6 bases). The germline V gene has CDR1 SGDLS and CDR2 YYNGEE. The CDR3 has 12 amino acids. V gave up 3 bases and J gave up 8 bases, with 11 bases separating them. CDR3 bases: TGTGCCAGCAGCGCTCAAGGACAGGGCTACACCTTC. Encoded protein: CASSAQGQGYTF. Full variable domain (remainder filled in from reference TRBV9 and TRBJ1-2): DSGVTQTPKHLITATGQRVTLRCSPRSGDLSVYWYQQSLDQGLQFLIQYYNGEERAKGNILERFSAQQFPDLHSELNLSSLELGDSALYFCASSAQGQGYTFGSGTRLTVV.

This clonotype was counted ten times or more. The genes are TRBV19 and TRBJ2-1; D not resolved. Germline CDR1 is LNHDA and CDR2 is SQIVND (reference sequence). The CDR3 loop spans 15 amino acids. Trimming pared 1 base from V and 9 bases from J, leaving 16 bases between. The CDR3 sequence is CASSIGLLDSGEQFF. As DNA, the CDR3 is TGTGCCAGTAGTATAGGTCTCCTAGATTCTGGTGAGCAGTTCTTC.

The chain joins TRBV11-3 to TRBJ2-5; 11 bases match TRBD2. V dropped 1 base and J dropped 0; count of bases not matched to a gene: 7. The CDR3 length is 18 residues. Germline loops: CDR1 SGHNT, CDR2 YENEEA. CDR3 region: CASSLGPTSGSHQETQYF. The CDR3 nucleotides are TGTGCCAGCAGCTTAGGACCTACTAGCGGGAGCCACCAAGAGACCCAGTACTTC.

The sample holds many counts of this clonotype. The rearrangement joins TRBV27 to TRBJ2-5; no clear D. The CDR3 consists of 12 residues. Trimming removed 6 bases from V and 5 bases from J, with 10 bases in between. In germline, CDR1 is MNHEY, CDR2 SMNVEV (reference sequence). The DNA of the CDR3 is TGTGCCAGCAGGACCCTAGGGGAGACCCAGTACTTC. Translating it yields CASRTLGETQYF.

This clonotype was seen at least ten times. V usage is TRBV20-1 and J usage is TRBJ2-1; TRBD2 aligns across 9 bases. The CDR3 is 15 amino acids. CDR1 and CDR2 (germline): DFQATT, SNEGSKA (reference sequence). The J segment lost 6 bases and the V segment lost 0 bases, leaving 6 bases of the junction unmatched. In DNA form, the CDR3 reads TGCAGTGCTAGAGAGGCGGGAGGGCCTGGCAATGAGCAGTTCTTC. Residues: CSAREAGGPGNEQFF.

The rearrangement links TRBV19 to TRBJ2-7; D is possibly TRBD2 (6 bases). Deletions cut 6 bases from V and 3 bases from J, with 21 bases between. Looked up from germline, CDR1 is LNHDA and CDR2 is SQIVND (reference sequence). This CDR3 has 16 residues. The CDR3 DNA follows: TGTGCCAGTAGCCCTCGCGGGACCGAAATTATCTACGAGCAGTACTTC. Translation: CASSPRGTEIIYEQYF.

This clonotype was detected many times. The chain combines TRBV2 with TRBJ1-4, with 9 bases lining up with TRBD1. Germline CDR1 reads SNHLY; CDR2 reads FYNNEI. This CDR3 spans 15 amino acids. Trimming cost V 4 bases and J 7 bases; bases outside gene matches: 7. The CDR3 here is CASSVQGAGSEKLFF. DNA of the CDR3: TGTGCCAGCAGTGTACAGGGGGCGGGTAGTGAAAAACTGTTTTTT.

At least ten counts were recorded for this clonotype. V and J are TRBV7-8 and TRBJ1-1; D is unresolved. Germline loops: CDR1 SGHVS, CDR2 FQNEAQ. CDR3 length: 12 amino acids. Trimming left V 4 bases short and J 2 bases short, with 5 bases between. The CDR3 sequence: CASSYLNTEAFF. The CDR3 coding sequence is TGTGCCAGCAGCTACCTTAACACTGAAGCTTTCTTT.

The chain joins TRBV15 to TRBJ2-7, with 11 nucleotides matching TRBD2. The germline gives CDR1 LNHNV, CDR2 YYDKDF (reference sequence). V lost 5 bases to trimming and J lost 3 bases; unmatched junction nucleotides: 6. The CDR3 spans 15 residues. DNA for the CDR3: TGTGCCACCAGCTATACCGGGACTAGCGGCTACGAGCAGTACTTC. Encoded protein: CATSYTGTSGYEQYF. The whole variable domain, remainder taken from reference TRBV15 and TRBJ2-7, is DAMVIQNPRYQVTQFGKPVTLSCSQTLNHNVMYWYQQKSSQAPKLLFHYYDKDFNNEADTPDNFQSRRPNTSFCFLDIRSPGLGDTAMYLCATSYTGTSGYEQYFGPGTRLTVT.